Shown below are 18 T cell receptor beta chains from a single sample sequenced in a study of blood T cell repertoires in COVID-19. The repertoire was sequenced with immunoSEQ multiplex PCR; TCRdb's copy has only in-frame clones and lacks some. The top ten clones hold approximately 10% of a sample with approximately 150,000 clones, 70% to 90% of them seen once. Sequenced sample: peripheral blood. Source of these receptors: a human donor in a cohort sampled during active COVID-19.

The chain uses TRBV19 and TRBJ2-2, with 8 bases that match TRBD2. Trimming took 7 bases from V and 3 from J; bases not matched to a gene: 4. CDR1 is LNHDA and CDR2 is SQIVND in the germline V gene (reference sequence). The CDR3 spans 14 residues. CDR3 sequence: CASTKAGDTGELFF. The CDR3 DNA is TGTGCCAGTACCAAAGCGGGGGACACCGGGGAGCTGTTTTTT.

The chain couples TRBV18 to TRBJ2-1; a weak D match, TRBD2 (5 bases). Trimming took off 5 bases at V and 6 bases at J, with 17 bases between the two ends. This CDR3 comprises 15 residues. Germline assignment: CDR1 KGHSH and CDR2 LQKENI. The DNA for the CDR3 is TGTGCCAGCTCATTATCGTCGGGAAGGATCAATGAGCAGTTCTTC. This codes for CASSLSSGRINEQFF.

As concerns this clone: Other DNA sequences in this specimen translate into the identical CDR3. The V and J genes are TRBV9 and TRBJ2-1; TRBD2 matches 8 bases. V gave up 0 bases and J gave up 5 bases; unmatched junction bases: 4. The CDR3 sequence is 15 residues long. Germline CDR1 SGDLS, CDR2 YYNGEE. Written as DNA, the CDR3 is TGTGCCAGCAGCGTAGAAACTAGCGGACACAATGAGCAGTTCTTC. This codes for CASSVETSGHNEQFF.

The chain carries TRBV11-2 and TRBJ2-7; D may be TRBD1 (6 bases). V lost 3 bases, J lost 6 bases, and 15 bases lay in between. This CDR3 spans 14 amino acids. Germline lookup yields CDR1 SGHAT and CDR2 FQNNGV. The CDR3 DNA follows: TGTGCCAGCAGCTTGGGGGCCTTTTGGAGCGAGCAGTACTTC. Encoded protein: CASSLGAFWSEQYF. Full variable domain (rest looked up from reference TRBV11-2 and TRBJ2-7): EAGVAQSPRYKIIEKRQSVAFWCNPISGHATLYWYQQILGQGPKLLIQFQNNGVVDDSQLPKDRFSAERLKGVDSTLKIQPAKLEDSAVYLCASSLGAFWSEQYFGPGTRLTVT.

The rearrangement links TRBV30 to TRBJ1-1; a possible D gene is TRBD1 (5 bases). CDR1 is GTSNPN and CDR2 is SVGIG in the germline V gene (reference sequence). Trimming left V 4 bases short and J 4 bases short, with 16 bases between. This CDR3 is built from 14 residues. CDR3 bases: TGTGCCTGGAAATGGGGCCTTGGAATCACTGAAGCTTTCTTT. It codes for CAWKWGLGITEAFF.

A few counts support this clone. J is TRBJ1-5 and V is TRBV5-6, with TRBD1 matching over 9 bases. This CDR3 has 15 amino acids. Per the germline V gene, CDR1 is SGHDT and CDR2 is YYEEEE. Unmatched junction bases numbered 5, after V lost 5 bases and J lost 2 bases. CDR3 sequence reads: CASSTGGWGNQPQHF. The CDR3 bases are TGTGCCAGCAGTACAGGGGGCTGGGGCAATCAGCCCCAGCATTTT.

The table lists this clone with a few counts. This chain joins TRBV5-4 and TRBJ2-1; tentative D call: TRBD1 (6 bases). Between the trimmed V and J ends, which lost 4 bases and 2 bases, there was a span of 13 bases. Germline CDR1 and CDR2: SGHNT and YYREEE (reference sequence). This CDR3 spans 15 amino acids. CDR3 DNA: TGTGCCAGCAGCCTGGACCAGGGGACCTACAATGAGCAGTTCTTC. Translating it yields CASSLDQGTYNEQFF.

This rearrangement joins TRBV3-1 (or the pseudogene TRBV3-2) to TRBJ2-7; 7 bases line up with TRBD1. Looked up from germline, CDR1 is LGHDT and CDR2 is YNNKEL (reference sequence). The ends lost 4 bases at V and 2 bases at J; junction bases unmatched: 5. The CDR3 consists of 14 residues. CDR3 DNA: TGTGCCAGCAGCCTCGGGACAGAAACCTACGAGCAGTACTTC. Translated, it gives CASSLGTETYEQYF.

The V call is TRBV28, the J call TRBJ1-1; tentative D call: TRBD1 (5 bases). CDR1 is MDHEN and CDR2 is SYDVKM in the germline V gene. Trimming removed 9 bases at V and 5 bases at J, with 16 bases between. The CDR3 sequence is 13 residues long. CDR3 in amino acids: CASVEGSRTEAFF. The CDR3 bases are TGTGCCAGTGTGGAGGGGAGTCGGACTGAAGCTTTCTTT.

Here the CDR3 reads CAISELDRVLEQYF. As DNA, the CDR3 is TGTGCCATCAGTGAGCTGGACAGGGTACTCGAGCAGTACTTC. The rearrangement links TRBV10-3 to TRBJ2-7; 8 nucleotides agree with TRBD1. Germline V CDR1 and CDR2: ENHRY, SYGVKD. V lost 2 bases, J lost 6 bases, and 6 bases stayed unmatched. CDR3 length: 14 amino acids.

In its sample, this clone was seen a few times. The chain uses TRBV10-2 and TRBJ2-2; TRBD2 agrees at 7 bases. The length of the CDR3 is 15 residues. The V gene end was trimmed by 5 bases and the J gene end by 4 bases; junction bases not matched to a gene: 7. CDR1 is WSHSY, CDR2 SAAADI, per germline. CDR3 in amino acids: CASSWGGSGTGELFF. The CDR3 DNA follows: TGCGCCAGCAGTTGGGGCGGGAGCGGCACCGGGGAGCTGTTTTTT.

V gene TRBV7-9 combines with J gene TRBJ2-3; the match to TRBD2 covers 7 bases. The germline V gene has CDR1 SEHNR and CDR2 FQNEAQ (reference sequence). The CDR3 sequence is 17 residues long. The junction had 11 bases not matched to a gene; V was cut back by 4 bases and J by 1 base. The chain's CDR3 is CASSWKAGVGGTDTQYF. Written as DNA, the CDR3 is TGTGCCAGCAGCTGGAAGGCGGGGGTCGGGGGCACAGATACGCAGTATTTT.

This clone was seen a single time. The chain carries TRBV11-1 and TRBJ2-1; tentatively, D is TRBD2 (6 bases). The germline CDR1 and CDR2 sequences are SGHAT and FQDESV (reference sequence). The V end lost 4 bases, the J end lost 0 bases, and 10 bases lay between the germline ends. The CDR3 runs to 15 residues. CDR3 nucleotides: TGTGCCAGCAGCTGGGCGGGGAGCTCCTACAATGAGCAGTTCTTC. Translation gives CASSWAGSSYNEQFF.

This clone was observed at least ten times. Written as DNA, the CDR3 is TGTGCCAGTAGTCCGGAGGGGACAGACCTCTACGAGCAGTACTTC. This translates into CASSPEGTDLYEQYF. The chain carries TRBV19 and TRBJ2-7, with D perhaps matching TRBD1 (7 bases). Trimming removed 5 bases at V and 3 bases at J, with 17 bases between. From germline, CDR1 is LNHDA and CDR2 SQIVND (reference sequence). The CDR3 extends over 15 amino acids.

This clone was seen a few times. The rearrangement joins TRBV6-2 or TRBV6-3 to TRBJ1-1; D is unclear. CDR1 and CDR2 from the germline V gene are MNHEY and SVGEGT. The CDR3 runs 14 residues. The ends were cut back, 5 bases at V and 2 bases at J, with 12 bases in the middle. The CDR3 DNA sequence: TGTGCCAGCAGTCCCGGCGGGTTCAACACTGAAGCTTTCTTT. Translating it yields CASSPGGFNTEAFF.

The chain has TRBV6-2 or TRBV6-3 and TRBJ1-1; D is undetermined. The CDR3 covers 14 residues. V gave up 5 bases and J gave up 5 bases, with 15 bases separating them. The germline CDR1 and CDR2 sequences are MNHEY and SVGEGT. The CDR3 DNA reads TGTGCCAGCAGTGACACTCCGCTCGAGACTGAAGCTTTCTTT. It encodes CASSDTPLETEAFF.

J is TRBJ2-4 and V is TRBV3-1 (or the pseudogene TRBV3-2), with 8 positions matching TRBD2. The germline V gene has CDR1 LGHDT and CDR2 YNNKEL (reference sequence). The CDR3 has 18 residues. Germline trimming cut 0 bases from V and 9 bases from J; bases unmatched to any gene: 16. As DNA, the CDR3 is TGTGCCAGCAGCCAAGAAGGGGTAGCGGGACGCCGACCCGGCATTCAGTACTTC. It is translated as CASSQEGVAGRRPGIQYF.

The chain carries TRBV4-1 and TRBJ2-1; 7 nucleotides agree with TRBD2. V lost 3 bases, J lost 5 bases, and 1 base stayed unmatched. Per germline, CDR1 MGHRA and CDR2 YSYEKL. CDR3 size: 13 residues. The CDR3 loop is CASSQLADNEQFF. CDR3 nucleotides: TGCGCCAGCAGCCAGCTAGCGGACAATGAGCAGTTCTTC.